The entry that follows covers one TCR beta chain sequence. The antigen is unknown. A much larger clonotype is one base distant, so this may be a read error. The authors isolated at least 6.5 million PBMCs per sample. The data were taken from a study of blood T cells in healthy people across ages. It was with a sample-barcoded 5' primer and a J-beta primer mix that a second PCR of roughly 6 to 12 cycles was run. Researchers report that a template-switch adaptor with 12 random nucleotides tagged each cDNA molecule. TCRdb re-called the 5' RACE reads with MiXCR, one entry per CDR3 protein. Found here are hundreds of thousands of distinct CDR3 sequences, 21% of them singletons; the top ten hold approximately 3.7%. General observations from the study: TCR beta diversity, measured per million T cells, fell in a roughly linear way with age. The percentage of naive T cells correlated strongly with TCR beta diversity.

Germline values: CDR1 KGHDR, CDR2 SFDVKD. This CDR3 comprises 14 residues. This sequence was found in a man in his sixties or seventies in good health. The sequenced sample consisted of blood. The rearrangement uses TRBV24-1 and TRBJ2-5; D perhaps matches TRBD2 (6 bases). CDR3 protein: CATSDWGVGETQHF. The DNA for the CDR3 is TGTGCCACCAGTGATTGGGGGGTGGGCGAGACCCAGCACTTC.